The following is a T cell receptor (beta chain) sequence with its context. The antigen is unknown. This sample stems from a study of beta chain features in type 1 diabetes. Study-wide points: TCRB CDR3s from Type 1 diabetes patients were moderately but significantly shorter in all four CD4+ subsets. Patients showed naive, central memory and Treg TCRB repertoires that appeared more similar than those of healthy donors. Type 1 diabetes patients showed fewer insertions and more deletions at VDJ junctions.

V gave up 10 bases and J gave up 4 bases; unmatched junction bases: 8. Germline assignment: CDR1 MRHNA and CDR2 SNTAGT. This CDR3 region has 13 residues. The authors reverse transcribed all of the isolated RNA, so sequencing captured expressed TCRB transcripts. Repertoires were generated with immunoSEQ multiplex PCR, while TCRdb's copy carries only in-frame clones and drops some. The table records over 25,000 clones, 49% of them present only once. Averaging approximately 110 mL, one heparinised blood draw came from each individual donor. The V gene is TRBV6-4, the J gene TRBJ1-1, with 8 bases matching TRBD1. The source of this sequence is a man aged 25 to 45 with type 1 diabetes. Sequencing used stem cell memory CD4+ T cells from blood. This CDR3 reads CATRQGIGTEAFF. CDR3 DNA: TGTGCCACTCGACAGGGGATCGGCACTGAAGCTTTCTTT.